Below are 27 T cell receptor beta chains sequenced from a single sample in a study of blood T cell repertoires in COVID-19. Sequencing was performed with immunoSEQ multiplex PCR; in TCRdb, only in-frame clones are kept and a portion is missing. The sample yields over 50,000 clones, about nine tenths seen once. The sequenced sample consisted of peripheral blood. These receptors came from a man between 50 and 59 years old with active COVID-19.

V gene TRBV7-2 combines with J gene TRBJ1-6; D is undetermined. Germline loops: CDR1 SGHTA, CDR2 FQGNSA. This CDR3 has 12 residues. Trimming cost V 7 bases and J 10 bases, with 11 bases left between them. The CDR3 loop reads CASKSEGSPLHF. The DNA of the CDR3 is TGTGCCAGCAAATCGGAGGGCTCACCCCTCCACTTT.

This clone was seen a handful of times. CDR3 DNA sequence: TGCGCCAGCAGCCAACTGACAGGGTACGAGCAGTACTTC. It specifies CASSQLTGYEQYF. This sequence joins TRBV4-1 and TRBJ2-7; 7 nucleotides agree with TRBD1. This CDR3 spans 13 amino acids. The germline gives CDR1 MGHRA, CDR2 YSYEKL. Trimming took 2 bases from V and 4 from J; bases not matched to a gene: 2.

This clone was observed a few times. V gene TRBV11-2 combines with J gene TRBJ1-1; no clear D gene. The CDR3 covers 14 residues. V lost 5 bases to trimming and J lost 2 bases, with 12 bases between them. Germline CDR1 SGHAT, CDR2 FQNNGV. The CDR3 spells CASSPTNINTEAFF. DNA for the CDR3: TGTGCCAGCAGCCCCACGAACATAAACACTGAAGCTTTCTTT.

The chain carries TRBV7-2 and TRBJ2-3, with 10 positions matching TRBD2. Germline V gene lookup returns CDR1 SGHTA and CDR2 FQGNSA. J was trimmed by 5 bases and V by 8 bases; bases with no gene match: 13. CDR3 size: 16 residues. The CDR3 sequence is CASGISASGSGDTQYF. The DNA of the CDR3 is TGTGCCAGCGGGATTTCGGCTAGCGGGAGTGGAGATACGCAGTATTTT.

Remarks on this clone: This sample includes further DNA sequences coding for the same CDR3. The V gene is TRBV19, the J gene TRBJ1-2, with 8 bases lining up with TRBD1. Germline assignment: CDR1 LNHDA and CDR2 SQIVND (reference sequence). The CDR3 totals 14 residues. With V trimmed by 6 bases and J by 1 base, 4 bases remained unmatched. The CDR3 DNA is TGTGCCAGTAGCCGGGACAGGCTTAACTATGGCTACACCTTC. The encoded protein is CASSRDRLNYGYTF. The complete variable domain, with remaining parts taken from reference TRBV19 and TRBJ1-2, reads DGGITQSPKYLFRKEGQNVTLSCEQNLNHDAMYWYRQDPGQGLRLIYYSQIVNDFQKGDIAEGYSVSREKKESFPLTVTSAQKNPTAFYLCASSRDRLNYGYTFGSGTRLTVV.

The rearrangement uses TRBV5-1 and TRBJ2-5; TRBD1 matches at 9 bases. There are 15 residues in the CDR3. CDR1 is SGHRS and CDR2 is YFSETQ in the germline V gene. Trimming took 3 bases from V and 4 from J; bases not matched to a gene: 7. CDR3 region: CASSSGQGRTETQYF. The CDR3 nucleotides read TGCGCCAGCAGCTCCGGACAGGGGCGAACAGAGACCCAGTACTTC.

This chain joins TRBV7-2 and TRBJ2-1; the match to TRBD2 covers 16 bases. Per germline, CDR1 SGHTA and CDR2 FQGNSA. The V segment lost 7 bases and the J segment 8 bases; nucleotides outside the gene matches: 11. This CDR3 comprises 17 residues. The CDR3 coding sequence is TGTGCCAGCACCCTAGGGACTAGCGGGGGGGCCGTTGATGAGCAGTTCTTC. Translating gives CASTLGTSGGAVDEQFF.

The CDR3 region is CASTVGGLLSGNTIYF. The CDR3 bases are TGTGCCAGCACGGTAGGGGGCCTCCTCTCTGGAAACACCATATATTTT. V and J are TRBV28 and TRBJ1-3; 7 bases align to TRBD1. The CDR3 sequence is 16 residues long. With 7 bases clipped from V and 0 bases from J, the junction kept 9 bases outside the gene matches. CDR1 is MDHEN and CDR2 is SYDVKM in the germline V gene.

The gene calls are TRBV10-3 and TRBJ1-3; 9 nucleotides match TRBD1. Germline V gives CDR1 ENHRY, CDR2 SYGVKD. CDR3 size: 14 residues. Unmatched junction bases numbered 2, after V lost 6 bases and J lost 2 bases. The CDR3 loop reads CAIRGTGTGNTIYF. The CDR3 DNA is TGTGCCATCAGGGGGACAGGGACTGGAAACACCATATATTTT.

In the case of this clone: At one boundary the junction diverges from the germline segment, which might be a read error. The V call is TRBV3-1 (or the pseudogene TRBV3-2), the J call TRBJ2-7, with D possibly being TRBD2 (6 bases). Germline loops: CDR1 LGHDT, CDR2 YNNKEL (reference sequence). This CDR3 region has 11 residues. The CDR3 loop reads CASSQEREKDF. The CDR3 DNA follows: TGTGCCAGCAGCCAAGAACGGGAGAAAGACTTC.

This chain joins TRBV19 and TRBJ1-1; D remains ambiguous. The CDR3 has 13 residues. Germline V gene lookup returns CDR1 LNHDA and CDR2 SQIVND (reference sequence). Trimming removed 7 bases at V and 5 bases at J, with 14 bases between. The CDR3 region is CASTMARGTEAFF. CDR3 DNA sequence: TGTGCCAGTACTATGGCCAGAGGGACTGAAGCTTTCTTT.

The CDR3 DNA reads TGTGCCAGTACCCTTGGCTCATCGGGGGGGCGACATGAGCAGTTCTTC. Translation: CASTLGSSGGRHEQFF. J is TRBJ2-1 and V is TRBV19; 8 nucleotides match TRBD2. The CDR3 covers 16 residues. CDR1 and CDR2 from the germline V gene are LNHDA and SQIVND (reference sequence). Trimming at V came to 7 bases and at J to 8 bases, leaving 16 bases not matched to a gene. The entire variable domain, with the rest obtained from reference TRBV19 and TRBJ2-1, is as follows: DGGITQSPKYLFRKEGQNVTLSCEQNLNHDAMYWYRQDPGQGLRLIYYSQIVNDFQKGDIAEGYSVSREKKESFPLTVTSAQKNPTAFYLCASTLGSSGGRHEQFFGPGTRLTVL.

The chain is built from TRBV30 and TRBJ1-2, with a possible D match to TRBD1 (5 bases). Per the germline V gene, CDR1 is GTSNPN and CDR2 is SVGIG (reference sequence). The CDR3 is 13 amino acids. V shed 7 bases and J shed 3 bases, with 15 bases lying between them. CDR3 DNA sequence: TGTGCCTTCCGGGACGGGGAGGACTATGGCTACACCTTC. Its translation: CAFRDGEDYGYTF.

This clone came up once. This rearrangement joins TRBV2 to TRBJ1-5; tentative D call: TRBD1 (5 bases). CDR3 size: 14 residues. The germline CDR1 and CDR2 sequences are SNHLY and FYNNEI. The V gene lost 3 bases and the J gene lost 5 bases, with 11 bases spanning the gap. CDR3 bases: TGTGCCAGCAGTGAGACGGGGGGGGATCAGCCCCAGCATTTT. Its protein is CASSETGGDQPQHF.

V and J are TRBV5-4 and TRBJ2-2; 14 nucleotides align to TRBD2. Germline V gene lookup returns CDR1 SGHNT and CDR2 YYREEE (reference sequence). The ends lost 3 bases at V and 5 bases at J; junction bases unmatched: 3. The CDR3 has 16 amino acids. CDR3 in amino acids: CASSSGLAGATGELFF. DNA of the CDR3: TGTGCCAGCAGCTCGGGACTAGCGGGAGCTACCGGGGAGCTGTTTTTT.

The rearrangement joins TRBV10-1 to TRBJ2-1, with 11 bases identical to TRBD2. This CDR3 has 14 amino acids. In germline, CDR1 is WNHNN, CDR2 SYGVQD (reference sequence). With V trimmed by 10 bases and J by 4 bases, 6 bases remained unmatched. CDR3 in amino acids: CANVAGGPYNEQFF. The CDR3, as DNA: TGCGCCAACGTAGCGGGAGGGCCTTACAATGAGCAGTTCTTC.

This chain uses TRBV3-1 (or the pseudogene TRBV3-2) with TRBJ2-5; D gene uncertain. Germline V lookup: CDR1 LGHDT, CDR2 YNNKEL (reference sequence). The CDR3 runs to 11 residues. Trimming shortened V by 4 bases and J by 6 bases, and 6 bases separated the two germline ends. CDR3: CASSPRKTQYF. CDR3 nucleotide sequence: TGTGCCAGCAGCCCCCGTAAGACCCAGTACTTC.

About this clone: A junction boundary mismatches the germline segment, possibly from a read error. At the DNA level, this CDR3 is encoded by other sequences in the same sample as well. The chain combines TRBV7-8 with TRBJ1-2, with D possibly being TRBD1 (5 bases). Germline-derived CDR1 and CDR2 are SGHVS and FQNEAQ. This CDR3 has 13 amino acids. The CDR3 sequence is CASSPDSNYGYTF. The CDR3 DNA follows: TGCGCCAGCAGCCCCGACAGTAACTATGGCTACACCTTC.

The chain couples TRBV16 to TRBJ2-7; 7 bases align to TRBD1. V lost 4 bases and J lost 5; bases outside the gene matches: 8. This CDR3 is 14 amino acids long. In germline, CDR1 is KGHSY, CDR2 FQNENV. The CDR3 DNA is TGTGCCAGCAGCCCAGGACAGGCAACAGACGAGCAGTACTTC. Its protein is CASSPGQATDEQYF.

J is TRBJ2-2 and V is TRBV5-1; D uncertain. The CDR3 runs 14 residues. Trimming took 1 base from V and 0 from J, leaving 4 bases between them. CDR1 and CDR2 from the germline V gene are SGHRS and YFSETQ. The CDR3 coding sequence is TGCGCCAGCAGCTTGTACTCGAACACCGGGGAGCTGTTTTTT. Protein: CASSLYSNTGELFF.

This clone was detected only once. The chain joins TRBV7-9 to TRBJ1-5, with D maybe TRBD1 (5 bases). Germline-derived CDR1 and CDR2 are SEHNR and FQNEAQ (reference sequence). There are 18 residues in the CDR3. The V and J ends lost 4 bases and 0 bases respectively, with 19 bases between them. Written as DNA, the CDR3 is TGTGCCAGCAGCTCGAACGCGGGGGGATTTGATAGCAATCAGCCCCAGCATTTT. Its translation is CASSSNAGGFDSNQPQHF.

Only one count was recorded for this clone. CDR3 DNA: TGTGCCAGCAGCTTGGTCACAACCTCCTACGAGCAGTACTTC. It yields the protein CASSLVTTSYEQYF. This rearrangement joins TRBV7-9 to TRBJ2-7; D remains ambiguous. The CDR3 is made up of 14 amino acids. Germline loops: CDR1 SEHNR, CDR2 FQNEAQ (reference sequence). Trimming removed 3 bases from V and 0 bases from J, with 9 bases in between.

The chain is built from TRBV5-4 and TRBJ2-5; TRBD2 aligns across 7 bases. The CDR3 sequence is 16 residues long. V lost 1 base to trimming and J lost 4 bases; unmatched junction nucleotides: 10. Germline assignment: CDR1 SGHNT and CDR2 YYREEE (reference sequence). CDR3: CASSLSGGSRSETQYF. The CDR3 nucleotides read TGTGCCAGCAGCTTGTCGGGCGGGAGCCGGTCAGAGACCCAGTACTTC.

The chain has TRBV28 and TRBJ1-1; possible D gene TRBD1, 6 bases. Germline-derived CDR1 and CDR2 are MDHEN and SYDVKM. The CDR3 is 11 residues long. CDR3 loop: CTSGANTEAFF. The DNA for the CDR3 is TGTACCTCAGGGGCTAACACTGAAGCTTTCTTT.

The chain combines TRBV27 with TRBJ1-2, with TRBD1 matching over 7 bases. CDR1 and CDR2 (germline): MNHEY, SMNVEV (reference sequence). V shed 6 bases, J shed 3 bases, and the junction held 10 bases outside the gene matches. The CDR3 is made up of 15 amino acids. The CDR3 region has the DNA TGTGCCAGCAGAGCCCCGACGACAGGGTACTATGGCTACACCTTC. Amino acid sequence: CASRAPTTGYYGYTF.

The CDR3 loop reads CASSVGGGAYNEQFF. CDR3 nucleotides: TGTGCCAGCAGCGTAGGCGGGGGGGCCTACAATGAGCAGTTCTTC. The chain employs TRBV9 and TRBJ2-1; 9 bases agree with TRBD2. The CDR3 has 15 amino acids. Germline-derived CDR1 and CDR2 are SGDLS and YYNGEE. J lost 2 bases, V lost 0 bases, and 0 bases had no gene match.

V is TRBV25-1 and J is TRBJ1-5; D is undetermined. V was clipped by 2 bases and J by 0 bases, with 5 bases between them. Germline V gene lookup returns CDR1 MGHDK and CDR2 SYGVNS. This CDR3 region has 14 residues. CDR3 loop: CASSEGGSNQPQHF. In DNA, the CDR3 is TGTGCCAGCAGTGAAGGAGGTAGCAATCAGCCCCAGCATTTT. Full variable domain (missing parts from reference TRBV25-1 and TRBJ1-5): EADIYQTPRYLVIGTGKKITLECSQTMGHDKMYWYQQDPGMELHLIHYSYGVNSTEKGDLSSESTVSRIRTEHFPLTLESARPSHTSQYLCASSEGGSNQPQHFGDGTRLSIL.